Given below is one T cell receptor beta chain in context. Antigen specificity is unknown. This specimen comes from a study of T cell responses to AZD1222 COVID-19 vaccine. Germline V gene lookup returns CDR1 MNHEY and CDR2 SVGEGT. The CDR3 has 17 amino acids. The germline V and J ends were trimmed by 0 bases and 1 base, with 16 bases remaining between them. Sequencing used immunoSEQ multiplex PCR; TCRdb keeps in-frame clones, though not all of them. The sample includes roughly 140,000 clones, approximately 90% of them seen just once. Findings and caveats of the study: Possibly, clonal diversity was underestimated; donors were largely white British and included more females.

The TCR sequence derives from an adult in good health. The sample in question was peripheral blood, obtained on day 0 of AZD1222 vaccination. This sequence joins TRBV6-2 or TRBV6-3 and TRBJ2-7; D may correspond to TRBD1 or TRBD2 (6 bases each). The chain's CDR3 is CASSYSPMGGESYEQYF. The CDR3 DNA sequence: TGTGCCAGCAGTTACTCCCCAATGGGGGGCGAATCCTACGAGCAGTACTTC.